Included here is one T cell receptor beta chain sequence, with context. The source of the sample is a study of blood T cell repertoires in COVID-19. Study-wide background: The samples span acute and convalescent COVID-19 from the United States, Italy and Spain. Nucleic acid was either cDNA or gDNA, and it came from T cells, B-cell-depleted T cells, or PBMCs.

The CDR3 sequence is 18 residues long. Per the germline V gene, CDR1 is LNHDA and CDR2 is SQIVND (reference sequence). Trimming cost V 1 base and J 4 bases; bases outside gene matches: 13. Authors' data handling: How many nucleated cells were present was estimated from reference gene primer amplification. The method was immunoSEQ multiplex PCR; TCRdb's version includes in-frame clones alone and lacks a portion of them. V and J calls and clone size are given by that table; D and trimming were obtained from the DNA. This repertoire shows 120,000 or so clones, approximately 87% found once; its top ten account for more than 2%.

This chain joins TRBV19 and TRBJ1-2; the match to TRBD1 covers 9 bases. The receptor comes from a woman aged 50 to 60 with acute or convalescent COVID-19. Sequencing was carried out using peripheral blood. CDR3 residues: CASSIVGRRDRAFYGYTF. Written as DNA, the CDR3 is TGTGCCAGTAGTATAGTAGGGAGGCGGGACAGGGCTTTCTATGGCTACACCTTC.